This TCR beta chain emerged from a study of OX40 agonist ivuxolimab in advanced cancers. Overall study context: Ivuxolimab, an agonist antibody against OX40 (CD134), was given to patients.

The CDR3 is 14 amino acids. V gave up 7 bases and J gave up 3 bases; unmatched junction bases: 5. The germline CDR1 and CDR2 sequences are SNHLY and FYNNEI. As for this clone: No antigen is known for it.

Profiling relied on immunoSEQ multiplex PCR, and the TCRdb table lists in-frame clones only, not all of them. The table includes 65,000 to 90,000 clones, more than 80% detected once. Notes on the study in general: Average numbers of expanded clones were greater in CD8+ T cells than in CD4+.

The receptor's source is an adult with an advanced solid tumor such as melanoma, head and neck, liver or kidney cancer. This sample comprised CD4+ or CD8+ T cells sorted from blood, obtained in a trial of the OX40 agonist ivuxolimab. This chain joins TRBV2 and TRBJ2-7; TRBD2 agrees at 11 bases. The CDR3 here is CASNLLAGGYEQYF. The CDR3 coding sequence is TGTGCCAGCAACCTCCTAGCGGGGGGCTACGAGCAGTACTTC.